The source of this T cell receptor (beta chain) is a study of T-cell memory formation after mild COVID-19. Study observations and caveats: While clones contracting from day 15 to 85 were balanced between CD4 and CD8, later expanders leaned CD4+. Contracting CD8+ clones were enriched in EMRA, CD4+ mainly in CM and EM. Some clones that responded turned up in pre-infection memory, which suggests that cross-reactive memory joined in.

Comments on this clonotype: Its antigen remains unidentified.

5'RACE with constant-segment primers built TCRalpha and TCRbeta cDNA libraries with UMIs. TCRdb processed the 5' RACE reads anew with MiXCR; each CDR3 protein has one entry. This repertoire shows some 440,000 distinct CDR3 sequences, roughly 23% found once; its top ten account for approximately 12%. The CDR3 is 12 amino acids. After removal of 3 bases from V and 11 bases from J, the junction contained 4 bases not matched to a gene. Per germline, CDR1 LNHNV and CDR2 YYDKDF (reference sequence). Sequencing input: PBMCs or a T cell subset sorted from them (not recorded which). The clonotype originates from an adult woman who had mild COVID-19 (a few samples of this study predate the infection). Cell type and time point are not known. The chain combines TRBV15 with TRBJ2-5; 9 bases are shared with TRBD1. Here the CDR3 reads CATSRGTGIQYF. The CDR3 DNA follows: TGTGCCACCAGCAGGGGGACAGGGATTCAGTACTTC.